A selection of T cell receptor beta chains follows, all from one sample in a study of blood T cell repertoires in COVID-19. TCRdb's table, derived via immunoSEQ multiplex PCR, lists solely in-frame clones and lacks some. The sample includes 100,000 or so clones, 81% of them seen just once. The specimen sequenced was peripheral blood. The origin of the receptors is a man at least 80 years old with acute or convalescent COVID-19. Each CDR3 is given with its conserved first and last residue. The order of the fields is clone size, J gene, V gene, D gene, CDR3 DNA, CDR3 protein. A D gene is named only where the DNA matches it firmly. Not all rows give a size; the values are once, few, many and, for expanded clones, a class.

once	TRBJ1-5	TRBV7-2	TRBD1	TGTGCCAGCAGCTTAGGGGGACAGCTTTATCAGCCCCAGCATTTT	CASSLGGQLYQPQHF
.	TRBJ2-7	TRBV3-1/TRBV3-2	TRBD1	TGTGCCAGCAGCCATGGACAGGGTAGCAACGAGCAGTACTTC	CASSHGQGSNEQYF
.	TRBJ2-3	TRBV7-9	.	TGTGCCAGCAGCACCCGGCGGAACACAGATACGCAGTATTTT	CASSTRRNTDTQYF
.	TRBJ1-1	TRBV12-3/TRBV12-4	.	TGTGCCAGCAACAACAGGAAGGGTACTGAAGCTTTCTTT	CASNNRKGTEAFF
.	TRBJ2-7	TRBV19	TRBD1	TGTGCCAGTAGTTCGACAGGGGCCTACGAGCAGTACTTC	CASSSTGAYEQYF
.	TRBJ2-7	TRBV5-4	.	TGTGCCAGCAGCGCCCGAAGGGGGGGTGACGAGCAGTACTTC	CASSARRGGDEQYF
.	TRBJ2-3	TRBV5-1	.	TGCGCCAGCAGCTTGGAATGGGCCAGCACAGATACGCAGTATTTT	CASSLEWASTDTQYF
.	TRBJ2-6	TRBV9	.	TGTGCCAGCATGCTCACAACCTCAGGAGGCGTCCTGACTTTC	CASMLTTSGGVLTF
few	TRBJ1-2	TRBV6-5	.	TGTGCCAGCACTTCGACAACGCGGGGGTACACCTTC	CASTSTTRGYTF
.	TRBJ1-2	TRBV28	.	TGTGCCAGCAGTCCCTCGACAGGCGCGGGCTATGGCTACACCTTC	CASSPSTGAGYGYTF
.	TRBJ1-1	TRBV5-6	.	TGTGCCAGCAGCTTGAATTCCCTTAGGAACACTGAAGCTTTCTTT	CASSLNSLRNTEAFF
few	TRBJ1-4	TRBV4-3	TRBD1	TGCGCCAGCAGCCAAGATAGCCAGGGGGGAACTAATGAAAAACTGTTTTTT	CASSQDSQGGTNEKLFF
.	TRBJ2-5	TRBV28	.	TGTGCCAGCAGTTCCTTCGACAGCCCCGGGGAGACCCAGTACTTC	CASSSFDSPGETQYF
.	TRBJ1-2	TRBV25-1	.	TGTGCCAGCAGTGAATGGCAGGGCCATGGCTACACCTTC	CASSEWQGHGYTF
.	TRBJ2-3	TRBV24-1	TRBD2	TGTGCCACCAGTGTAGGGACTAGCGGGAGGACAGATACGCAGTATTTT	CATSVGTSGRTDTQYF
.	TRBJ1-5	TRBV28	TRBD1	TGTGCCAGCGGGACAGGGTTCAATCAGCCCCAGCATTTT	CASGTGFNQPQHF
once	TRBJ1-1	TRBV5-1	.	TGCGCCAGCAGCTTGGCTGGGTCAAGCAGGGCTTTCTTT	CASSLAGSSRAFF
.	TRBJ2-6	TRBV5-6	.	TGTGCCAGCAGCTTGGGGGCGTCTGGGGCCAACGTCCTGACTTTC	CASSLGASGANVLTF
.	TRBJ2-1	TRBV19	TRBD2	TGTGCCAGTAGTTCTCCTAGCGGGAGGCCCGAGGGGGAGCAGTTCTTC	CASSSPSGRPEGEQFF
.	TRBJ1-1	TRBV5-8	TRBD1	TGTGCCAGCAGCTCCGGACAGGGTGGCACTGAAGCTTTCTTT	CASSSGQGGTEAFF
once	TRBJ2-7	TRBV19	.	TGTGCCAGTAGTATTGCCCGGGGTAGGAGCTCCTACGAGCAGTACTTC	CASSIARGRSSYEQYF
.	TRBJ1-2	TRBV11-2	TRBD1	TGTGCCAGCAGCCTAAGTTTCGTACAGGGGATCTATGGCTACACCTTC	CASSLSFVQGIYGYTF
.	TRBJ1-3	TRBV10-2	TRBD1	TGCGCCAGCAGTGAGTACACAGGGGTAAACACCATATATTTT	CASSEYTGVNTIYF
.	TRBJ1-2	TRBV7-2	TRBD1	TGTGCCAGCAGCTTCGACAGGGCGAGCGCTGGCTACACCTTC	CASSFDRASAGYTF
.	TRBJ2-7	TRBV2	.	TGTGCCAGCAGTTTAGCGGCCAGCTCCTACGAGCAGTACTTC	CASSLAASSYEQYF
.	TRBJ1-5	TRBV28	.	TGTGCCAGCAGAGGGGCTGGAAAGCCCCAGCATTTT	CASRGAGKPQHF
.	TRBJ2-5	TRBV2	.	TGTGCCAGCAGTGGTTACGGTCCGGAGACCCAGTACTTC	CASSGYGPETQYF
.	TRBJ2-3	TRBV11-1	TRBD1	TGTGCCAGCAGCTTAGCGGGGACAGGGAAAGATACGCAGTATTTT	CASSLAGTGKDTQYF
.	TRBJ1-5	TRBV7-2	.	TGTGCCAGCAGCTTAGGACAAAATAGCAATCAGCCCCAGCATTTT	CASSLGQNSNQPQHF
.	TRBJ2-1	TRBV7-3	.	TGTGCCAGCAGCTTAACCCCATCTAATTACAATGAGCAGTTCTTC	CASSLTPSNYNEQFF
.	TRBJ2-7	TRBV5-1	.	TGCGCCAGCAGCTTCGGACGCCTAAGGGGAAGCGAGCAGTACTTC	CASSFGRLRGSEQYF
.	TRBJ1-5	TRBV28	.	TGTGCCAGCAACTATTACAATCAGCCCCAGCATTTT	CASNYYNQPQHF
.	TRBJ1-2	TRBV29-1	TRBD1	TGCAGCTTTAACAGGGGTGTCTATGGCTACACCTTC	CSFNRGVYGYTF
.	TRBJ2-7	TRBV7-9	.	TGTGCCAGCAGCTTCGACAGCCCCTACGAGCAGTACTTC	CASSFDSPYEQYF
.	TRBJ1-2	TRBV7-2	.	TGTGCCAGCAGAGGATATGACAGCCCTTATGGCTACACCTTC	CASRGYDSPYGYTF
.	TRBJ1-2	TRBV5-1	TRBD1	TGCGCCAGCAGCTCTACAGGGGGCGACTATGGCTACACCTTC	CASSSTGGDYGYTF
.	TRBJ2-1	TRBV18	.	TGTGCCAGCTCACGCGAGGGAAGCTCCTACAATGAGCAGTTCTTC	CASSREGSSYNEQFF
.	TRBJ2-7	TRBV9	TRBD2	TGTGCCAGCAGCGTAGTGCAGCGGGAGGTCTCCTACGAGCAGTACTTC	CASSVVQREVSYEQYF
few	TRBJ1-3	TRBV3-1/TRBV3-2	.	TGTGCCAGCAGCCAAGAGGCGGGTGGTGGAAACACCATATATTTT	CASSQEAGGGNTIYF
.	TRBJ2-7	TRBV13	.	TGTGCCAGCAGGATCACAGGGATCCCCTACGAGCAGTACTTC	CASRITGIPYEQYF
many	TRBJ2-5	TRBV18	TRBD1	TGTGCCAGCTCACGCCGGGACAGCCGTCAAGAGACCCAGTACTTC	CASSRRDSRQETQYF
.	TRBJ2-7	TRBV5-1	TRBD2	TGCGCCAGCAGCTTGGTCAGTGGGACTAGATTCCTCGAGCAGTACTTC	CASSLVSGTRFLEQYF
.	TRBJ1-2	TRBV28	.	TGTGCAGGAGGGGAAGCCGAGCGGGGCTACACCTTC	CAGGEAERGYTF